These T cell receptor beta chains were read from a single sample in a study of blood T cell repertoires in COVID-19. TCRdb's copy holds only in-frame clones and misses some; the assay was immunoSEQ multiplex PCR. The table records some 350,000 clones, around nine tenths of them present only once. The sequenced sample was peripheral blood. Source of these receptors: a woman between 18 and 30 years old who had recovered from COVID-19. CDR3s include the opening cysteine and the closing phenylalanine or tryptophan. The D gene is left open where the match is weak. Size values are once, few and many counts, or a class for expanded clones, and some rows have none.

D,J,size,length,V,DNA,CDR3
TRBD2,TRBJ2-1,.,15,TRBV7-2,TGTGCCAGCAGCGTCGGGACTAGATCCTACAATGAGCAGTTCTTC,CASSVGTRSYNEQFF
.,TRBJ1-1,.,17,TRBV18,TGTGCCAGCTCACCACCGGTCCAGGGTATGAGCGACACTGAAGCTTTCTTT,CASSPPVQGMSDTEAFF
TRBD2,TRBJ2-1,.,20,TRBV7-8,TGTGCCAGCAGCTCAACCCCGGGGACTAGCGGGAGCCGTTCCTACAATGAGCAGTTCTTC,CASSSTPGTSGSRSYNEQFF
.,TRBJ2-3,.,14,TRBV4-3,TGCGCCAGCAGCCAAGACCCGTCCGGGGATACGCAGTATTTT,CASSQDPSGDTQYF
.,TRBJ1-3,.,14,TRBV6-5,TGTGCCAGCAGCCCCACGGGGGTTGGCGACACCATATATTTT,CASSPTGVGDTIYF
.,TRBJ2-2,.,15,TRBV27,TGTGCCAGCAGTTTACTAGCGAGCGGTCCCGGGGAGCTGTTTTTT,CASSLLASGPGELFF
TRBD1,TRBJ1-3,.,16,TRBV19,TGTGCCAGTCGGGACAGGGGAATGATTCCTGGAAACACCATATATTTT,CASRDRGMIPGNTIYF
TRBD1,TRBJ1-2,.,15,TRBV10-2,TGCGCCAGCAGTGAGATTGACAGGGAAAACTATGGCTACACCTTC,CASSEIDRENYGYTF
.,TRBJ2-1,few,15,TRBV19,TGTGCCAGTAGTATGCCGCAAACTGTGAAGAATGAGCAGTTCTTC,CASSMPQTVKNEQFF
.,TRBJ2-2,.,12,TRBV4-3,TGCGCCAGCAGCGGCTCAGCCGGGGAGCTGTTTTTT,CASSGSAGELFF
.,TRBJ2-1,.,16,TRBV3-1/TRBV3-2,TGTGCCAGCAGCCCCGGGACTCCCTCATTCGGGAATGAGCAGTTCTTC,CASSPGTPSFGNEQFF
.,TRBJ1-1,.,16,TRBV21-1,TGTGCCAGCAGCGCCGATAGACATCCCCTTAACACTGAAGCTTTCTTT,CASSADRHPLNTEAFF
.,TRBJ2-1,.,14,TRBV24-1,TGTGCCACCAGTGAAACAGGGTCCTACAATGAGCAGTTCTTC,CATSETGSYNEQFF
TRBD2,TRBJ2-2,.,14,TRBV19,TGTGCCAGTAGTATTCTAGCGGCTACCGGGGAGCTGTTTTTT,CASSILAATGELFF
.,TRBJ1-2,.,14,TRBV5-1,TGCGCCAGCAGCTTGGCCGGCCAGGACTATGGCTACACCTTC,CASSLAGQDYGYTF
TRBD2,TRBJ2-2,.,17,TRBV24-1,TGTGCCACCAGTGATGTAGCGGGAGGGCCAAACACCGGGGAGCTGTTTTTT,CATSDVAGGPNTGELFF
.,TRBJ1-1,.,14,TRBV11-2,TGTGCCAGCAGCTTAGAGGCAGTGAACACTGAAGCTTTCTTT,CASSLEAVNTEAFF
TRBD2,TRBJ2-1,.,15,TRBV9,TGTGCCAGCAGCCCATACCAGCGGGGTCTCGATGAGCAGTTCTTC,CASSPYQRGLDEQFF
.,TRBJ2-2,.,13,TRBV18,TGTGCCAGCTCACCAGCCCAGGGAGGAGAGCTGTTTTTT,CASSPAQGGELFF
TRBD1,TRBJ1-1,.,15,TRBV19,TGTGCCAGTAGTCTAAGGACAGGGGGGAACGCTGAAGCTTTCTTT,CASSLRTGGNAEAFF
TRBD2,TRBJ2-3,.,17,TRBV3-1/TRBV3-2,TGTGCCAGCAGCCCCGGAATTAGCGGGTCCCTGAGAGATACGCAGTATTTT,CASSPGISGSLRDTQYF
.,TRBJ1-2,.,18,TRBV18,TGTGCCAGCTCACCGTTGGACTTTTCGCTTTTCATGTCACCCCGGTCCTATTTC,CASSPLDFSLFMSPRSYF
TRBD1,TRBJ2-5,.,14,TRBV20-1,TGCAGTGCTAGTGAAGGGACAGGGAGGGAGACCCAGTACTTC,CSASEGTGRETQYF
TRBD2,TRBJ2-1,.,17,TRBV9,TGTGCCAGCAGCGTAGCGGTTAGCGGGAGCTCCTACAATGAGCAGTTCTTC,CASSVAVSGSSYNEQFF
.,TRBJ1-1,.,13,TRBV2,TGTGCCAGCACCGGACAGATGAACACTGAAGCTTTCTTT,CASTGQMNTEAFF
.,TRBJ2-3,.,16,TRBV3-1/TRBV3-2,TGTGCCAGCAGCAACAGGGGACCGGGGGCCCCAGATACGCAGTATTTT,CASSNRGPGAPDTQYF
.,TRBJ2-1,.,16,TRBV12-5,TGTGCTAGTGGTTTGGGAGAGGGGGTTTACTACAATGAGCAGTTCTTC,CASGLGEGVYYNEQFF
.,TRBJ1-1,.,11,TRBV10-3,TGTGCCATCAGAGGGACATTTGAAGCTTTCTTT,CAIRGTFEAFF
TRBD2,TRBJ2-3,.,15,TRBV19,TGTGCCAGTAGCTCAGGCGGGAGGGTTACAGATACGCAGTATTTT,CASSSGGRVTDTQYF
.,TRBJ2-1,.,12,TRBV5-4,TGTGCCAGCAGCACCCGAGGATATGAGCAGTTCTTC,CASSTRGYEQFF
.,TRBJ1-2,.,16,TRBV7-9,TGTGCCAGCAGCTTACGAGGAAGGGGGGGACCCGACGGCTACACCTTC,CASSLRGRGGPDGYTF
.,TRBJ1-3,.,16,TRBV28,TGTGCCAGCAGTCCCCCCAGACAGGCCTCTGGAAACACCATATATTTT,CASSPPRQASGNTIYF
TRBD1,TRBJ1-2,.,17,TRBV2,TGTGCCAGCAAGAGGACAGGGGTAATGAGTACCGACTATGGCTACACCTTC,CASKRTGVMSTDYGYTF
.,TRBJ1-2,.,14,TRBV11-2,TGTGCCAGCAGCTTAGGTCCGCGGGAGGGGGGCTACACCTTC,CASSLGPREGGYTF
.,TRBJ2-2,.,14,TRBV9,TGTGCCAGCAGCGTTCGCCCAGGGACCGGGGAGCTGTTTTTT,CASSVRPGTGELFF
.,TRBJ1-1,.,16,TRBV13,TGTGCCAGCAGCTCCTCTGACGACGGCACTACCATTGAAGCTTTCTTT,CASSSSDDGTTIEAFF
.,TRBJ1-1,.,15,TRBV24-1,TGTGCCACCAGTGACACCCGGGGGACGAACACTGAAGCTTTCTTT,CATSDTRGTNTEAFF